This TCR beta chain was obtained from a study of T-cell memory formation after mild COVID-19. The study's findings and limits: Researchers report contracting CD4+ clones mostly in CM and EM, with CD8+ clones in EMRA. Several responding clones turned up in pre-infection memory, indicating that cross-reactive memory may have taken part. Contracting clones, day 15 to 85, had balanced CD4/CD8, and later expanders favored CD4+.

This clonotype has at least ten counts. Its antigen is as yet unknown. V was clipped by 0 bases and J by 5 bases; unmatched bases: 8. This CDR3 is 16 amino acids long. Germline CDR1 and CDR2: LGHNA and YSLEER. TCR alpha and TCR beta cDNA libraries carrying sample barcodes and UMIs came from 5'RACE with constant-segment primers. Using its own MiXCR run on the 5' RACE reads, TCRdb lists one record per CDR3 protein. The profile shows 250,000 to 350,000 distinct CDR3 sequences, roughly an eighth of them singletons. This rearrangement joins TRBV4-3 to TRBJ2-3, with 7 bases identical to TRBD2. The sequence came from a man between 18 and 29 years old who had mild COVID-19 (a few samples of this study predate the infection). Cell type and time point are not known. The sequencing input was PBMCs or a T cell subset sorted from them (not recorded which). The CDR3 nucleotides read TGCGCCAGCAGCCAAGATCACCGGACTAGGGAAGATACGCAGTATTTT. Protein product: CASSQDHRTREDTQYF.